This paragraph reports one T cell receptor (beta chain). The sample is drawn from a study of blood T cell repertoires in COVID-19. Study at large: Sites in the United States, Italy and Spain provided acute and convalescent COVID-19 samples. T cells, B-cell-depleted T cells, or PBMCs provided the cDNA or gDNA that served as material.

The CDR3 length is 17 residues. Germline V gives CDR1 SQVTM, CDR2 ANQGSEA. Between the trimmed V and J ends, which lost 8 bases and 0 bases, there was a span of 24 bases. Per the original data handling: By means of reference gene primer amplification, nucleated cell counts were estimated. Sequenced by immunoSEQ multiplex PCR; TCRdb stores in-frame clones only, minus some. V and J calls plus clone size are reproduced from that table; the DNA served to infer D and trimming. The top ten clones hold 20% to 25% of a sample with fewer than 30,000 clones, about three quarters of them seen once. This sequence originates from a boy between 2 and 15 years old with active or convalescent COVID-19. The source material was peripheral blood. V and J are TRBV29-1 and TRBJ2-3; weak D call: TRBD1 (6 bases). The CDR3 region is CSSTVPLRGASTDTQYF. The DNA for the CDR3 is TGCAGCAGTACGGTTCCCCTCAGGGGCGCTAGCACAGATACGCAGTATTTT.